A single sample gave rise to the 2 T cell receptor beta chains below, sequenced in a study of T cell responses to AZD1222 COVID-19 vaccine. Data came from immunoSEQ multiplex PCR; TCRdb stores just in-frame clones and leaves some out. In the table there are approximately 120,000 clones, 90% of which are singletons. Sequencing used peripheral blood, obtained on day 0 of MenACWY control vaccination. The receptors come from an adult in good health.

The V call is TRBV3-1 (or the pseudogene TRBV3-2), the J call TRBJ2-3; TRBD1 agrees at 12 bases. This CDR3 is 15 amino acids long. Germline V CDR1 and CDR2: LGHDT, YNNKEL (reference sequence). V dropped 4 bases and J dropped 2; count of bases not matched to a gene: 1. CDR3 residues: CASSPGQGATDTQYF. Written as DNA, the CDR3 is TGTGCCAGCAGCCCGGGACAGGGGGCCACAGATACGCAGTATTTT.

This sequence joins TRBV2 and TRBJ2-1, with TRBD1 as a possible D gene (5 bases). V was trimmed by 9 bases and J by 9 bases, leaving 9 bases between them. Germline V gives CDR1 SNHLY, CDR2 FYNNEI. This CDR3 is built from 10 residues. The chain's CDR3 is CASRQFEQFF. The CDR3, as DNA: TGTGCCAGTAGACAGTTTGAGCAGTTCTTC.